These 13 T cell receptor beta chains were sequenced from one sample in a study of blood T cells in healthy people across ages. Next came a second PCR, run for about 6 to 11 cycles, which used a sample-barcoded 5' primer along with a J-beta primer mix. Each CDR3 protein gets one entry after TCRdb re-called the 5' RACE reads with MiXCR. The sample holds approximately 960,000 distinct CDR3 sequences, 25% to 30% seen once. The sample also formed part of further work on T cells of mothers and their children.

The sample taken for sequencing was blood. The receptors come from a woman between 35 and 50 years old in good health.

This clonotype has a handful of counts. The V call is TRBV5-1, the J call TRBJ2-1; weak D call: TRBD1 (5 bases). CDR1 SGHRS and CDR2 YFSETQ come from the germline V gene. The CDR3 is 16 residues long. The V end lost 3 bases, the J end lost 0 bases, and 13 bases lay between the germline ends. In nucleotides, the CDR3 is TGCGCCAGCAGCTGGGGCTCCGTCGCCTCCTACAATGAGCAGTTCTTC. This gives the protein CASSWGSVASYNEQFF.

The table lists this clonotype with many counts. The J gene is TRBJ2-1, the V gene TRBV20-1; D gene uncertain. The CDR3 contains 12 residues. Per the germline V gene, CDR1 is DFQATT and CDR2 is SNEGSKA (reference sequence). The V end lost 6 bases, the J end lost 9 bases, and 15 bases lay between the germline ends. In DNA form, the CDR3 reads TGCAGTGCCAACAGCATGACACTTGAGCAGTTCTTC. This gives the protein CSANSMTLEQFF.

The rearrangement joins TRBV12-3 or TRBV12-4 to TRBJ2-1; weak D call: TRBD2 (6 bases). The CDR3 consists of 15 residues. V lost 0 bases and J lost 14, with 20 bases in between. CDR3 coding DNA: TGTGCCAGCAGTTTAGCCAGGAGGTTGGAGGGACGTAAGTTCTTC. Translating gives CASSLARRLEGRKFF.

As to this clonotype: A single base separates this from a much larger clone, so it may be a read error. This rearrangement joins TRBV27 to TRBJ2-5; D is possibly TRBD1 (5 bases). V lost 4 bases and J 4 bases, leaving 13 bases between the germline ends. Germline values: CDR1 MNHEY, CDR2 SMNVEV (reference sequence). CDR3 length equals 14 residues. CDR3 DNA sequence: TGTGCCAGCAGTTCAAGACAGACCCGAGAGACCCAGTACTTC. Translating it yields CASSSRQTRETQYF.

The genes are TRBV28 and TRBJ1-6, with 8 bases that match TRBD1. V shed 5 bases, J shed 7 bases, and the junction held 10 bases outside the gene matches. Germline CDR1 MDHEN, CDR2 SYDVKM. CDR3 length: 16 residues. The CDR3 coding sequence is TGTGCCAGCAGTCTCCCATGGACAGGGAAAAATTCACCCCTCCACTTT. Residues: CASSLPWTGKNSPLHF.

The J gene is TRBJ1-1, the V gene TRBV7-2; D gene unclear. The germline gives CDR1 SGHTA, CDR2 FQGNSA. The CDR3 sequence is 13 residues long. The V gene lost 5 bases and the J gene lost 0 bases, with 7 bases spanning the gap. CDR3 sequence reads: CASSQIMNTEAFF. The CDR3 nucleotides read TGTGCCAGCAGCCAAATTATGAACACTGAAGCTTTCTTT.

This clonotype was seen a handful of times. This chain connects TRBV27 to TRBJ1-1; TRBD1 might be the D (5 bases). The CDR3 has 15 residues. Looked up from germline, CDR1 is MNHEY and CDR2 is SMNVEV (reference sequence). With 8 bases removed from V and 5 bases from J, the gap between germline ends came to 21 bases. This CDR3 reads CASGQSGGNPTEAFF. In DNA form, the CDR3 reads TGTGCCAGCGGCCAATCGGGGGGAAACCCAACTGAAGCTTTCTTT.

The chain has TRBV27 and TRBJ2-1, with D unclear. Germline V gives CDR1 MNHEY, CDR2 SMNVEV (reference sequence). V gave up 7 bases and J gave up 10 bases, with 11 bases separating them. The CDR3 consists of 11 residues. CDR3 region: CASTEQQEQFF. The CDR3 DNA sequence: TGTGCCAGCACCGAGCAGCAGGAGCAGTTCTTC.

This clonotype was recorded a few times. This CDR3 reads CASSPGRGLAAYEQYF. CDR3 sequence (DNA): TGTGCCAGCAGCCCGGGACGGGGACTAGCGGCCTACGAGCAGTACTTC. The gene calls are TRBV9 and TRBJ2-7; 11 positions agree with TRBD2. The germline CDR1 and CDR2 sequences are SGDLS and YYNGEE. J gave up 2 bases and V 4 bases, and 8 bases lay outside the gene matches. The CDR3 covers 16 residues.

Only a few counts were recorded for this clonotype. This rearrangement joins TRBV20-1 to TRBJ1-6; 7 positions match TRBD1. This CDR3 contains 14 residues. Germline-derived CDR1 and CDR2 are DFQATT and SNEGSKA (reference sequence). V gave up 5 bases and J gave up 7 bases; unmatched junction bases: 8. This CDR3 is CSAAPTGRNSPLHF. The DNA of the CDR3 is TGCAGTGCTGCACCGACAGGGCGCAATTCACCCCTCCACTTT.

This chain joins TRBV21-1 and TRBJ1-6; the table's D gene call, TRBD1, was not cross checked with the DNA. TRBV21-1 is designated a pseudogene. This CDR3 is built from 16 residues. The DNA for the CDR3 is TGTGCCAGCATCCCGGACAGGGCAATTCCTGCTTCACCCCTCCACTTT. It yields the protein CASIPDRAIPASPLHF.

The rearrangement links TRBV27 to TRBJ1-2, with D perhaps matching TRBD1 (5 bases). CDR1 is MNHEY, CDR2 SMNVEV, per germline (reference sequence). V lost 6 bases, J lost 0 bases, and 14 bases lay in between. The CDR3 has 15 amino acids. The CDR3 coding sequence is TGTGCCAGCAGCTTCAGGGCTTCCCCTAACTATGGCTACACCTTC. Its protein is CASSFRASPNYGYTF.

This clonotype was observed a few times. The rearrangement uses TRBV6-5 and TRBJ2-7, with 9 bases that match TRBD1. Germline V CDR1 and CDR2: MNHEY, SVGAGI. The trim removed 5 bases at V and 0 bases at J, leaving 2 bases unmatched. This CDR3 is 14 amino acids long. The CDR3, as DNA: TGTGCCAGCAGTACAGGGGGCCGCTCCTACGAGCAGTACTTC. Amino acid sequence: CASSTGGRSYEQYF.